This is a list of T cell receptor beta chains from one sample in a study of CD8 T cells in ankylosing spondylitis. TCRdb passed the 5' RACE reads through MiXCR, listing each CDR3 protein once. The sample includes about 400,000 distinct CDR3 sequences, about 20% of them seen just once. What was sequenced was blood, either unsorted or a sorted T cell fraction (not recorded which). The origin of the receptors is a male donor with ankylosing spondylitis or in good health (not recorded which). Both conserved end residues are part of each CDR3. The D gene is left open where the match is weak. Expanded clones get a size class; other rows say once, few or many, or leave the size out.

>TRBV6-1|TRBJ2-2|15|.|.
TGTGCCAGCAGTGGGGGTTCAGGTATCACCGGGGAGCTGTTTTTT
CASSGGSGITGELFF
>TRBV27|TRBJ2-7|14|.|.
TGTGCCAGCAGTTTGCGGGCCCGGTCCTACGAGCAGTACTTC
CASSLRARSYEQYF
>TRBV6-1|TRBJ1-2|14|.|.
TGTGCCAGCAGTGATACAGCTACAAACTATGGCTACACCTTC
CASSDTATNYGYTF
>TRBV15|TRBJ2-6|13|.|many
TGTGCCACTCAGCCCTCTGGGGCCAACGTCCTGACTTTC
CATQPSGANVLTF
>TRBV2|TRBJ2-7|16|.|.
TGTGCCAGCAGTGAACATGTTCAGATGAGCTCCTACGAGCAGTACTTC
CASSEHVQMSSYEQYF
>TRBV5-6|TRBJ2-7|14|TRBD2|many
TGTGCCAGCAGCTTAGGGACTAGCGGCTACGAGCAGTACTTC
CASSLGTSGYEQYF
>TRBV9|TRBJ2-3|12|.|few
TGTGCCAGCAGCGTAGACCTACGGGGGCAGTATTTT
CASSVDLRGQYF
>TRBV7-9|TRBJ2-7|13|.|.
TGTGCCAGCAGCTTAAGTAGCGAGATCGAGCAGTACTTC
CASSLSSEIEQYF
>TRBV6-4|TRBJ2-2|14|.|.
TGTGCCAGCGCGGTAGCCCCGAACACCGGGGAGCTGTTTTTT
CASAVAPNTGELFF
>TRBV12-3/TRBV12-4|TRBJ1-1|11|.|.
TGTGCCGCGGGGGGTGACACTGAAGCTTTCTTT
CAAGGDTEAFF
>TRBV11-2|TRBJ2-3|15|.|few
TGTGCCAGCAGCTCGTCTGAGGGGCGCACAGATACGCAGTATTTT
CASSSSEGRTDTQYF
>TRBV6-5|TRBJ1-1|11|.|.
TGTGCCAGCAGTTACTCGACGAGAGCTTTCTTT
CASSYSTRAFF
>TRBV27|TRBJ2-7|16|TRBD2|few
TGTGCCAGCAGTTTATCGCTTAGCGGGCTCTCCTACGAGCAGTACTTC
CASSLSLSGLSYEQYF
>TRBV6-2/TRBV6-3|TRBJ2-2|16|TRBD1|few
TGTGCCAGCAATACGGACAGGCCCACGAACACCGGGGAGCTGTTTTTT
CASNTDRPTNTGELFF
>TRBV30|TRBJ1-5|14|.|.
TGTGCCTGGAGTTTTGGGCAGGGGAGGCAGCCCCAGCATTTT
CAWSFGQGRQPQHF
>TRBV7-9|TRBJ2-5|16|.|few
TGTGCCAGCAGCGTAATCAGGAACAGCTTTCAAGAGACCCAGTACTTC
CASSVIRNSFQETQYF
>TRBV4-1|TRBJ2-3|16|.|.
TGCGCCAGCAGCCACCCCAAGGGCGACAGCACAGATACGCAGTATTTT
CASSHPKGDSTDTQYF
>TRBV9|TRBJ2-7|14|TRBD1|.
TGTGCCAGCAGCGAAAAGAGGGGGCTCTACGAGCAGTACTTC
CASSEKRGLYEQYF